This T cell receptor (beta chain) comes out of a study of T cells after posttransplantation cyclophosphamide. Overall study results and limits: Tissue-infiltrating T cells from skin or gut overlapped little with blood T cells.

Concerning this clone: What it binds is not known.

TCRdb's table, derived via immunoSEQ multiplex PCR, lists solely in-frame clones and lacks some. The table shows 20,000 or so clones, with roughly 87% occurring only once. Cyclophosphamide on days +3 and +4 followed busulfan-fludarabine conditioning and a marrow graft. V lost 2 bases and J lost 0, with 11 bases in between. The V gene's germline CDR1 is SGDLS and CDR2 YYNGEE. There are 15 residues in the CDR3. This specimen was PBMCs, taken after allogeneic stem cell transplant with posttransplant cyclophosphamide. The receptor was isolated from a female patient in her forties who received an allogeneic stem cell transplant from a related donor, was CMV-positive, and had no GVHD. Some T cells may be supplied by the graft donor. The rearrangement joins TRBV9 to TRBJ1-1, with D possibly TRBD1 on 6 matching bases. The CDR3 loop is CASSVGQRMNTEAFF. CDR3 in DNA: TGTGCCAGCAGCGTCGGACAGAGGATGAACACTGAAGCTTTCTTT.